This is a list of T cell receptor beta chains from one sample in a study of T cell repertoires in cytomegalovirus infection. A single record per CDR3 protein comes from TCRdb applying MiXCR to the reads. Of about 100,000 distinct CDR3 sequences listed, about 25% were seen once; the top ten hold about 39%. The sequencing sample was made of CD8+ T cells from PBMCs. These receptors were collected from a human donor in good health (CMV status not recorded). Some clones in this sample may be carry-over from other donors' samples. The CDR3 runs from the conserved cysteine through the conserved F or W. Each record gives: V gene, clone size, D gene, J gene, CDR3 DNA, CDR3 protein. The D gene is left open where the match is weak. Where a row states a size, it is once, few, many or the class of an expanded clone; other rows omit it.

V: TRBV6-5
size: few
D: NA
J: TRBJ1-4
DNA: TGTGCCAGCAGTTACTCGAAAGGGGCGGGACCAAATGAAAAACTGTTTTTT
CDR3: CASSYSKGAGPNEKLFF

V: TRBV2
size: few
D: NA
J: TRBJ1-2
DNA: TGTGCCAGCAGCAATAAACCAGGAACCTATGGCTACACCTTC
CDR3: CASSNKPGTYGYTF

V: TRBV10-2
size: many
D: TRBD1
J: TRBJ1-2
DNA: TGCGCCAGCAGTGCCACAGGGGCCGAGGCTGGCTACACCTTC
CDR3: CASSATGAEAGYTF

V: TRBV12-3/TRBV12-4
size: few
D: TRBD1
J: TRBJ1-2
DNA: TGTGCCAGCAGTCCAGGGACAGGCCTTTCTCATGGCTACACCTTC
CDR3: CASSPGTGLSHGYTF

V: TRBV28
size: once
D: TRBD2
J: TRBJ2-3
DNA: TGTGCCAGCAATCTAGCGGGGGATAACACAGATACGCAGTATTTT
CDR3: CASNLAGDNTDTQYF

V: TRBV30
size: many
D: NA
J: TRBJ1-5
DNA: TGTGCCTGGAGTGTAACCGCTAGCAATCAGCCCCAGCATTTT
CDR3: CAWSVTASNQPQHF

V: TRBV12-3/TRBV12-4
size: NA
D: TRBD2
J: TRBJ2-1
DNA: TGTGCCAGCAGTGCCCTGACTAGCGGCTCCTACAATGAGCAGTTCTTC
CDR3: CASSALTSGSYNEQFF

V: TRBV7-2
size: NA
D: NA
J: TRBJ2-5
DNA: TGTGCCAGCAGCTTAGACAACCAAGAGACCCAGTACTTC
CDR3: CASSLDNQETQYF

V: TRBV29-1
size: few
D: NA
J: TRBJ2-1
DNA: TGCAGCGTTGAAGGAGTTTATGGCAATGAGCAGTTCTTC
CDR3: CSVEGVYGNEQFF

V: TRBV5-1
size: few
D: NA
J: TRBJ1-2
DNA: TGCGCCAGCAGCTTGAGTGGACCATACTATGGCTACACCTTC
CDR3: CASSLSGPYYGYTF

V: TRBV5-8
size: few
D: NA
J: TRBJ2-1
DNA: TGTGCCAGCAGCTTGAAGGGAACTAGCCACAATGAGCAGTTCTTC
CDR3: CASSLKGTSHNEQFF

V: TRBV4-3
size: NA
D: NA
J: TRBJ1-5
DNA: TGCGCCAGCAGCCACAATTGGACACCCGTGGATCAGCCCCAGCATTTT
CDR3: CASSHNWTPVDQPQHF

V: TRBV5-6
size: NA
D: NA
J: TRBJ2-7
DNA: TGTGCCAGCAGCCCCGGGGGCCACGAGCAGTACTTC
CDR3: CASSPGGHEQYF

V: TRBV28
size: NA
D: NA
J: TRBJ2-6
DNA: TGTGCCAGCAGTTTATCGCTTTCGGGGGCCAACGTCCTGACTTTC
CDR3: CASSLSLSGANVLTF

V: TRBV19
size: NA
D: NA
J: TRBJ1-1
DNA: TGTGCCAGTAGTATGCGGGGGATGAACACTGAAGCTTTCTTT
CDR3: CASSMRGMNTEAFF

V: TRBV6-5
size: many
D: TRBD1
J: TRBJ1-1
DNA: TGTGCCAGCAGCGGACAGGGGGCGAACACTGAAGCTTTCTTT
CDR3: CASSGQGANTEAFF

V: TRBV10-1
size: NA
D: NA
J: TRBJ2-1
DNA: TGCGCCAGCAGCGCGGACCAGCTCGGTGAGCAGTTCTTC
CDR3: CASSADQLGEQFF

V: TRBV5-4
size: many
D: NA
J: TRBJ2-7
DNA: TGTGCCAGCAGCTTAAGACAGAGCGTTGAGGAGCAGTACTTC
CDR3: CASSLRQSVEEQYF

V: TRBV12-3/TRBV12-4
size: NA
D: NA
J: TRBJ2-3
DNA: TGTGCCAGCTCAATTCAAGGGGGGACAGATACGCAGTATTTT
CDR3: CASSIQGGTDTQYF

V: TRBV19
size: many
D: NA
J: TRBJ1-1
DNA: TGTGCCAGTAGTCCCAGGAGGCGGGACACTGAAGCTTTCTTT
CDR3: CASSPRRRDTEAFF

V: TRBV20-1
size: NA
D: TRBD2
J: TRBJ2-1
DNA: TGCAGTGCTAGAGTTCGAGGGAGGGCAGTTGATGAGCAGTTCTTC
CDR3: CSARVRGRAVDEQFF

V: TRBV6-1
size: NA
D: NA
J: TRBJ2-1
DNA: TGTGCCAACAGCTATGACAGAGGCTCCTACAATGAGCAGTTCTTC
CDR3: CANSYDRGSYNEQFF

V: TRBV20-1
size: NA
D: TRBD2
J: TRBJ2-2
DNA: TGCAGTGCTAGAGGCCAGCGGGAGTACAGGGAGCTGTTTTTT
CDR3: CSARGQREYRELFF

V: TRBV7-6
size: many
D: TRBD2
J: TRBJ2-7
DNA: TGTGCCAGCAGCGGACCAAAAAGCGGGGGAAGGGTAGACGAGCAGTACTTC
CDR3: CASSGPKSGGRVDEQYF

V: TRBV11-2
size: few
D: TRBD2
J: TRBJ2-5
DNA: TGTGCCAGCAGTAAGACTAGCGGGATCGAGACCCAGTACTTC
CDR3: CASSKTSGIETQYF

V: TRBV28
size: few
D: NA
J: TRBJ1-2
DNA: TGTGCCAGCAGTCCGGGACGCAACTATGGCTACACCTTC
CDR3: CASSPGRNYGYTF

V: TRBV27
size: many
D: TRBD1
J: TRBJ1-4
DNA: TGTGCCAGCAGTTTAAGGACAGGGAATAATGAAAAACTGTTTTTT
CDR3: CASSLRTGNNEKLFF

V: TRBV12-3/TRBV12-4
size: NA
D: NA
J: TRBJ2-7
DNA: TGTGCCAGCAGTTTAGCGGGGTTAGCCTACGAGCAGTACTTC
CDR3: CASSLAGLAYEQYF

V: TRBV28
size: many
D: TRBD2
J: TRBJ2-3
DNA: TGTGCCAGCAGTGAGCGGGGATGGACAGATACGCAGTATTTT
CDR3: CASSERGWTDTQYF

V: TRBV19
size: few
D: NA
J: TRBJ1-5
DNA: TGTGCCAGTAGGGGCCGGGGTGGCAATCAGCCCCAGCATTTT
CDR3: CASRGRGGNQPQHF

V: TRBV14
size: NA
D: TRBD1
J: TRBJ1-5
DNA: TGTGCCAGCAGCCGACAGGGTTCCAATCAGCCCCAGCATTTT
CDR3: CASSRQGSNQPQHF

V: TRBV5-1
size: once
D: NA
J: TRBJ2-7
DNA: TGCGCCAGCAGGGTGGATGTCGAGCAGTACTTC
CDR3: CASRVDVEQYF

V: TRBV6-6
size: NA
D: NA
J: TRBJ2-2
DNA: TGTGCCAGCAGTTACTCTCCAGGCTCCGGGGAGCTGTTTTTT
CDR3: CASSYSPGSGELFF

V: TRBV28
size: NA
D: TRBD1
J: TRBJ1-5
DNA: TGTGCCAGCAGGGCCGGGACAGGGCTCGATCAGCCCCAGCATTTT
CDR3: CASRAGTGLDQPQHF

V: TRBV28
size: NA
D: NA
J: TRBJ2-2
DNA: TGTGCCAGCACCCGATTCCGGGTTTTAAACACCGCGAACACCGGGGAGCTGTTTTTT
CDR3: CASTRFRVLNTANTGELFF

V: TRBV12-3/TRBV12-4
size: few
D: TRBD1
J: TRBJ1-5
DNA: TGTGCCAGCACCCCAGGGGGCAGGCAGCCCCAGCATTTT
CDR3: CASTPGGRQPQHF

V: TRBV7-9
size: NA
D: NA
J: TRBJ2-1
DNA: TGTGCCAGCAGCTTAGCTTCTAGCCCTGATGAGCAGTTCTTC
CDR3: CASSLASSPDEQFF

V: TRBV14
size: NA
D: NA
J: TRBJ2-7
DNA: TGTGCCAGCAGCCAAGATTACCGGGGGGCAAGGAACGAGCAGTACTTC
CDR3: CASSQDYRGARNEQYF

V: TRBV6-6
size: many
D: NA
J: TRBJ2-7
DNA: TGTGCCAGCAGTTACGCACCAGTGGCAGCCGACTACGAGCAGTACTTC
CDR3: CASSYAPVAADYEQYF

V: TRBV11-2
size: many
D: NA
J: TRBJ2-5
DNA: TGTGCCAGCAGCTTAGCGGCTTCTATGCGGGAGACCCAGTACTTC
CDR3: CASSLAASMRETQYF

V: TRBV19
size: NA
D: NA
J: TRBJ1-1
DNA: TGTGCCAGTACATTGACAGGGAACACTGAAGCTTTCTTT
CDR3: CASTLTGNTEAFF

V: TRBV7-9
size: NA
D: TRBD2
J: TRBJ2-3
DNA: TGTGCCAGCAGCTTAGTCGCGGGGGGGGCGACAGATACGCAGTATTTT
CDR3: CASSLVAGGATDTQYF

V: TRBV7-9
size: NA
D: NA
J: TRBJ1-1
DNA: TGTGCCAGCAGCACACTCTCGGGGGCTCGAAGGCCTGATGAAGCTTTCTTT
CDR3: CASSTLSGARRPDEAFF

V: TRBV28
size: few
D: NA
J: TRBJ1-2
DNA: TGTGCCAGCAGTCCGCTGGTTTCAGGAGGATATGGCTACACCTTC
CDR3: CASSPLVSGGYGYTF

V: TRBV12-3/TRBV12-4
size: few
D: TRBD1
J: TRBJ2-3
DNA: TGTGCCAGCAGTTTGGCTAGTGCTTCGGACAGGGGGTACGCAGATACGCAGTATTTT
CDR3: CASSLASASDRGYADTQYF

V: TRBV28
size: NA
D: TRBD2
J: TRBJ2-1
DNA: TGTGCCAGCAGTTTCAGGCTAGCGGGGTACTATGAGCAGTTCTTC
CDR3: CASSFRLAGYYEQFF

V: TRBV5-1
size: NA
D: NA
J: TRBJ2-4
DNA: TGCGCCAGCAGCTTGGTAGGCGCAGGGCGAGTCAAAAACATTCAGTACTTC
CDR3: CASSLVGAGRVKNIQYF

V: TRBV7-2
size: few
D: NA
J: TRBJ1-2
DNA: TGTGCCAGCAGCCCTGTGGACGGCTATGGCTACACCTTC
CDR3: CASSPVDGYGYTF

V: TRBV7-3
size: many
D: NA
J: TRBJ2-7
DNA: TGTGCCAGCAGCTGGGAGGGCGGGCGGGACACCACCTACGAGCAGTACTTC
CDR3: CASSWEGGRDTTYEQYF

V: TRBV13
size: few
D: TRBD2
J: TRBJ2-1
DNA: TGTGCCAGCAGCACGAGACTAGCGGGGGGGCTAAGTGAGCAGTTCTTC
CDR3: CASSTRLAGGLSEQFF

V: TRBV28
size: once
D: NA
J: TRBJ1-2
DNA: TGTGCCAGCAGTTGGTACAAAGGGACGGGCAACTATGGCTACACCTTC
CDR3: CASSWYKGTGNYGYTF

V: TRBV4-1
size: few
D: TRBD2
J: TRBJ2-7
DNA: TGCGCCAGCAGCCAAGATCGGCTAGCGGGGGACACCCAGTACTTC
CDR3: CASSQDRLAGDTQYF

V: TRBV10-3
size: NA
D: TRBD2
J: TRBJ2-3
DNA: TGTGCCATCAGTGAACTAGCGGGCGCAGATACGCAGTATTTT
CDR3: CAISELAGADTQYF